What follows is one TCR beta chain and its context. The antigen remains undetermined. This sample stems from a study of CD8 T cells in ankylosing spondylitis. The germline V gene encodes CDR1 MNHEY and CDR2 SVGEGT. Trimming removed 6 bases at V and 6 bases at J, with 23 bases between. CDR3 length: 16 amino acids. Study conclusions and caveats: Researchers reportedly found disease-linked clones significantly enriched in matched ankylosing spondylitis synovial fluid.

TCRdb itself ran the 5' RACE reads through MiXCR, one entry per CDR3 protein. The sample records fewer than 200,000 distinct CDR3 sequences, 9.8% being singletons. The V gene is TRBV6-2 or TRBV6-3, the J gene TRBJ1-1; D unresolved. Source material: blood, either unsorted or a sorted T cell fraction (not recorded which). The sequence derives from a female donor with ankylosing spondylitis or in good health (not recorded which). The CDR3 nucleotides are TGTGCCAGCAGCGACTCCCGGGCCTCGTTTGAGGCTGAAGCTTTCTTT. Translating gives CASSDSRASFEAEAFF.